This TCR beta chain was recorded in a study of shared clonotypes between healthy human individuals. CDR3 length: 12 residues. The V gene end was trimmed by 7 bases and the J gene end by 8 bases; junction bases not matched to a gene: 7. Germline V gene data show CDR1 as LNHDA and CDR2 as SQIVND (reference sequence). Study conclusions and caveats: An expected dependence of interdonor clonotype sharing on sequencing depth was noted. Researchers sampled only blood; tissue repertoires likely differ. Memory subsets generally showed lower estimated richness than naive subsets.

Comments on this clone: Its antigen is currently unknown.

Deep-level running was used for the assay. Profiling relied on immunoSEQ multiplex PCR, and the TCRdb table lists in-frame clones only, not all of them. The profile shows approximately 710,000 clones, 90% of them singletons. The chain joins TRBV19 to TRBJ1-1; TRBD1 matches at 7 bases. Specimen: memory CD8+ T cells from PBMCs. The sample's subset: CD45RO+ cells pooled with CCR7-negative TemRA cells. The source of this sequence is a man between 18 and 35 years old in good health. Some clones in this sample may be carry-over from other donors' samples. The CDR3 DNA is TGTGCCAGTAACCAGGGACAGCTGGAAGCTTTCTTT. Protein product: CASNQGQLEAFF.